This T cell receptor (beta chain) is from a study of T-cell memory formation after mild COVID-19. Study-wide background: Clusters were largely donor specific. The study's findings and limits: Clones that shrank (day 15 to 85) were balanced CD4/CD8, whereas later expanders leaned CD4+.

One entry per CDR3 protein, called by TCRdb with MiXCR from the 5' RACE reads. The data show 150,000 or so distinct CDR3 sequences, with more than 12% seen just once and roughly 15% held by the top ten. As regards this clonotype: Its target is unknown.

Germline assignment: CDR1 MGHRA and CDR2 YSYEKL. This CDR3 is 14 amino acids long. V gave up 0 bases and J gave up 4 bases, with 9 bases separating them. Sequencing used PBMCs or a T cell subset sorted from them (not recorded which). V usage is TRBV4-1 and J usage is TRBJ1-2; tentative D call: TRBD1 (5 bases). This receptor was obtained from an adult woman who had mild COVID-19 (a few samples of this study predate the infection). Cell type and time point are not known. CDR3 residues: CASSQEGEPYGYTF. The CDR3, as DNA: TGCGCCAGCAGCCAAGAAGGGGAACCCTATGGCTACACCTTC.